This entry concerns a single T cell receptor (beta chain). Healthy bone marrow donors supplied every sample. Primers included in the PCR were 60 Vbeta and 13 Jbeta primers. Profiled with immunoSEQ multiplex PCR; TCRdb holds only in-frame clones, not every one. The sample contains around 75,000 clones, about 75% of which appear only once. This entry is derived from a study of cytomegalovirus exposure and HLA in healthy donors. CDR1 and CDR2 from the germline V gene are SGHVS and FQNEAQ. Trimming removed 3 bases from V and 5 bases from J; junction bases left unmatched: 10. The CDR3 runs to 18 residues. The clonotype originates from a man younger than 35 in good health and CMV-seronegative. The chain is built from TRBV7-8 and TRBJ2-7; TRBD2 matches 16 bases. The sequenced sample consisted of PBMCs. The CDR3 region is CASSFAGLAGGPHNEQYF. The CDR3 coding sequence is TGTGCCAGCAGCTTCGCGGGACTAGCGGGGGGGCCCCATAACGAGCAGTACTTC.